This is a list of T cell receptor beta chains from one sample in a study of cytomegalovirus exposure and HLA in healthy donors. Sequencing used immunoSEQ multiplex PCR; TCRdb keeps in-frame clones, though not all of them. The sample carries some 120,000 clones, about two thirds recorded once. The sequenced sample consisted of PBMCs. Receptors originate from a man aged 30-40 years in good health and CMV-seronegative. Both conserved end residues are part of each CDR3. Each record gives: CDR3 protein, CDR3 DNA, D gene, V gene, J gene, clone size. The D gene is left open where the match is weak. Some rows mark clone size as missing; the rest say once, few, many or name a class of expanded clone.

CDR3: CASSPNVGTGELFF
DNA: TGTGCCAGCAGCCCCAACGTCGGGACCGGGGAGCTGTTTTTT
D: NA
V: TRBV14
J: TRBJ2-2
size: NA

CDR3: CASSLGGTRYGYTF
DNA: TGTGCCAGCAGCTTAGGCGGGACTCGCTATGGCTACACCTTC
D: NA
V: TRBV5-5
J: TRBJ1-2
size: NA

CDR3: CASSIEEGAAGELFF
DNA: TGTGCCAGTAGTATAGAGGAGGGGGCAGCCGGGGAGCTGTTTTTT
D: NA
V: TRBV19
J: TRBJ2-2
size: NA

CDR3: CASSLGDRGHFDEQYF
DNA: TGTGCCAGTAGTTTAGGGGACAGGGGGCATTTCGACGAGCAGTACTTC
D: TRBD1
V: TRBV19
J: TRBJ2-7
size: few

CDR3: CASIRKNRGPDTEAFF
DNA: TGTGCCAGCATCCGAAAGAACAGGGGGCCGGACACTGAAGCTTTCTTT
D: TRBD1
V: TRBV27
J: TRBJ1-1
size: NA

CDR3: CASSFGYGVSNQPQHF
DNA: TGTGCCAGCAGTTTCGGGTACGGGGTCAGCAATCAGCCCCAGCATTTT
D: NA
V: TRBV28
J: TRBJ1-5
size: NA

CDR3: CASSVGQGPEAFF
DNA: TGTGCCAGCAGCGTAGGTCAGGGCCCTGAAGCTTTCTTT
D: NA
V: TRBV9
J: TRBJ1-1
size: NA

CDR3: CASSSSGLSSYEQYF
DNA: TGTGCCAGCAGTTCTTCAGGCCTGAGCTCCTACGAGCAGTACTTC
D: NA
V: TRBV6-6
J: TRBJ2-7
size: NA

CDR3: CSVELWDTGILAALGQFF
DNA: TGCAGCGTGGAGCTATGGGACACAGGAATACTAGCGGCCCTAGGGCAGTTCTTC
D: TRBD2
V: TRBV29-1
J: TRBJ2-1
size: NA

CDR3: CASSSGVGGQETQYF
DNA: TGTGCCAGCAGCTCAGGGGTAGGGGGCCAAGAGACCCAGTACTTC
D: NA
V: TRBV5-4
J: TRBJ2-5
size: NA

CDR3: CASSPDEGVGYTF
DNA: TGTGCCAGCAGCCCAGACGAAGGGGTTGGCTACACCTTC
D: NA
V: TRBV4-2
J: TRBJ1-2
size: NA

CDR3: CATEETGRRNTEAFF
DNA: TGTGCCACCGAAGAGACAGGGAGGAGGAACACTGAAGCTTTCTTT
D: TRBD1
V: TRBV19
J: TRBJ1-1
size: NA

CDR3: CASSLDRGAEAFF
DNA: TGTGCCAGCAGCTTAGATCGGGGGGCTGAAGCTTTCTTT
D: NA
V: TRBV7-8
J: TRBJ1-1
size: once

CDR3: CASSLKGTGASPYEQYF
DNA: TGCGCCAGCAGCTTAAAGGGGACAGGGGCCTCTCCCTACGAGCAGTACTTC
D: TRBD1
V: TRBV5-1
J: TRBJ2-7
size: few

CDR3: CATQQGALSEKLFF
DNA: TGTGCCACCCAACAGGGGGCGTTATCTGAAAAACTGTTTTTT
D: TRBD1
V: TRBV2
J: TRBJ1-4
size: NA

CDR3: CASTRSGGSYNEQFF
DNA: TGTGCCAGCACCAGAAGCGGGGGATCCTACAATGAGCAGTTCTTC
D: TRBD2
V: TRBV2
J: TRBJ2-1
size: few

CDR3: CASSQGGSYEQYF
DNA: TGCGCCAGCAGTCAAGGTGGTAGTTACGAGCAGTACTTC
D: NA
V: TRBV4-1
J: TRBJ2-7
size: once

CDR3: CAWRGLAHTDTQYF
DNA: TGTGCCTGGAGGGGACTAGCCCACACAGATACGCAGTATTTT
D: TRBD2
V: TRBV30
J: TRBJ2-3
size: once

CDR3: CASSFGLAGGSEQFF
DNA: TGTGCCAGCAGCTTCGGACTAGCGGGGGGATCCGAGCAGTTCTTC
D: TRBD2
V: TRBV5-6
J: TRBJ2-1
size: NA

CDR3: CSARSTYEQYF
DNA: TGCAGTGCTAGATCTACCTACGAGCAGTACTTC
D: NA
V: TRBV20-1
J: TRBJ2-7
size: NA

CDR3: CASSPWTGLPENTEAFF
DNA: TGTGCCAGCAGCCCATGGACAGGGCTACCGGAGAACACTGAAGCTTTCTTT
D: TRBD1
V: TRBV11-2
J: TRBJ1-1
size: NA

CDR3: CASSSGRGYEQYF
DNA: TGCGCCAGCAGCTCTGGGCGGGGATACGAGCAGTACTTC
D: NA
V: TRBV5-1
J: TRBJ2-7
size: NA

CDR3: CASSEAGGHNEQFF
DNA: TGTGCCAGCAGTGAAGCGGGGGGGCACAATGAGCAGTTCTTC
D: TRBD2
V: TRBV6-4
J: TRBJ2-1
size: many